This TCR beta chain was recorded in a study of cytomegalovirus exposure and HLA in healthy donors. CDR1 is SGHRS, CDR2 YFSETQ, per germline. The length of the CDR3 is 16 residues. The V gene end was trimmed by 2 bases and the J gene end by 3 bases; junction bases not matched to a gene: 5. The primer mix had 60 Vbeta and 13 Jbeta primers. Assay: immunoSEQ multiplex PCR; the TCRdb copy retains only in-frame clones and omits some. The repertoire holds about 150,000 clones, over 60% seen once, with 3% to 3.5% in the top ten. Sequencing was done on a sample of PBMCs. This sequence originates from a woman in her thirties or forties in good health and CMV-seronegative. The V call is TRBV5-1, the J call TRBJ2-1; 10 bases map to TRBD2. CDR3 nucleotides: TGCGCCAGCAGCTTAAGCGGGGGGGCATTCTACAATGAGCAGTTCTTC. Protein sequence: CASSLSGGAFYNEQFF.